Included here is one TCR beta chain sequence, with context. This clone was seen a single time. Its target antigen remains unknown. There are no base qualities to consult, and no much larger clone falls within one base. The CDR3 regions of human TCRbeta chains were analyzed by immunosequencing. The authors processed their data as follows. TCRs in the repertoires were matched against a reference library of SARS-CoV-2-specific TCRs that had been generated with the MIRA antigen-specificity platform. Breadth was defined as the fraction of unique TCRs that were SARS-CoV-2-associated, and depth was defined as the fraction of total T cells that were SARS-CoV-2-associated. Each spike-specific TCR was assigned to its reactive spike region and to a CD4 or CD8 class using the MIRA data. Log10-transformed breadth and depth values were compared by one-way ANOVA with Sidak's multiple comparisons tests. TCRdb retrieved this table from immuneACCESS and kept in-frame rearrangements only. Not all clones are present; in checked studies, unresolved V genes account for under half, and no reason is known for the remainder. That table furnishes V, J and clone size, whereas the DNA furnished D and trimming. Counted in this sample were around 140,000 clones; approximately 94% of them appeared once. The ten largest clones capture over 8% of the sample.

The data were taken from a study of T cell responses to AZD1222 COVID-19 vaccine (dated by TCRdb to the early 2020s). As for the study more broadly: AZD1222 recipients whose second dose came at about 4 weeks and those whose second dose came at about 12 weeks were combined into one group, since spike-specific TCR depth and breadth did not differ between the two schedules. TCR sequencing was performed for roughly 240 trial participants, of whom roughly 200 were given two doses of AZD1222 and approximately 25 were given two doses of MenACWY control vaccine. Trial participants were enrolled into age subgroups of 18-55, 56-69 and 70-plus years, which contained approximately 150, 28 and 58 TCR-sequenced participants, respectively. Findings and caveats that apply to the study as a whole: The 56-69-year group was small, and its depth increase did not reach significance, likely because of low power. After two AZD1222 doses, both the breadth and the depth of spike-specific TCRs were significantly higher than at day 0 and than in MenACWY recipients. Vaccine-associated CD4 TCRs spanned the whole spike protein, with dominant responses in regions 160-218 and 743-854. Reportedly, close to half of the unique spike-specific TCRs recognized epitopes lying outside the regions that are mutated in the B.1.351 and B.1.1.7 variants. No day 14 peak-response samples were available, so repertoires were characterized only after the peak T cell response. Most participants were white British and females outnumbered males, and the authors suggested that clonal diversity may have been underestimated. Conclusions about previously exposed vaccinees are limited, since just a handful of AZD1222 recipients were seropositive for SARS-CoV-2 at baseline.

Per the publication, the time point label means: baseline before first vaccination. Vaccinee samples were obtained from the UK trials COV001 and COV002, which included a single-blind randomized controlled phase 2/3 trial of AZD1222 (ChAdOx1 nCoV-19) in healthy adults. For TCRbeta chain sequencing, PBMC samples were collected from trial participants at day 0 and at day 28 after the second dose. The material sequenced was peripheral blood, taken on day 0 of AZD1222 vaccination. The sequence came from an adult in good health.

CDR3 region: CASSPGRLMRGYTF. At the DNA level, the sequence is TGTGCCAGCAGCCCGGGACGCCTCATGAGGGGCTACACCTTC. The V and J genes are TRBV3-1 (or the pseudogene TRBV3-2) and TRBJ1-2; a tentative D call is TRBD1 (5 bases match). V sheds 4 bases and J sheds 8 bases, leaving 17 bases between their ends. The CDR3 sequence holds 14 residues, the cysteine and phenylalanine included. Of all the DNA, just the CDR3 is kept, 42 bases in frame from base 1. The germline V gene (reference sequence) provides CDR1 LGHDT and CDR2 YNNKEL.